These T cell receptor beta chains were read from a single sample in a study of T cells after yellow fever vaccination. Each CDR3 protein is one row after TCRdb ran MiXCR on the 5' RACE reads. The table records some 320,000 distinct CDR3 sequences, roughly 3.9% of them present only once. The specimen was PBMCs, collected 5 days after the yellow fever booster vaccination. The receptors stem from a man aged 18-30 years who received the YFV17D yellow fever vaccine. Each CDR3 is given without its conserved first and last residue. Each record gives: D gene, V gene, J gene, CDR3 protein. The D gene is left open where the match is weak.

>NA|TRBV19|TRBJ2-7
ASSMGQGPYEQY
>NA|TRBV7-3|TRBJ2-1
ASSPSLSPSYNEQF
>NA|TRBV7-2|TRBJ1-2
ASSLESGVAYGYT
>NA|TRBV30|TRBJ2-6
ALDNWANVLT
>NA|TRBV4-2|TRBJ1-4
ASSHPGMENEKLF
>NA|TRBV4-3|TRBJ2-1
ASSQDALGADTYNEQF
>NA|TRBV6-6|TRBJ2-1
ASSYRQGINNEQF
>NA|TRBV5-1|TRBJ1-3
ASSLDGFSGNTIY
>TRBD1|TRBV11-3|TRBJ1-1
ASSQTGAPNTEAF
>TRBD2|TRBV12-3/TRBV12-4|TRBJ2-1
ASSLAPPSGGSYNEQF
>NA|TRBV12-3/TRBV12-4|TRBJ1-4
ASSPMGRLNEKLF
>NA|TRBV4-2|TRBJ2-6
ASSQERRGSGANVLT
>NA|TRBV20-1|TRBJ1-5
SARDRQRDHGNQPQH
>TRBD2|TRBV11-2|TRBJ2-3
ASSPGPPSGGYHTQY
>NA|TRBV5-1|TRBJ1-4
ASSLAKPRNDEKLF
>NA|TRBV12-3/TRBV12-4|TRBJ1-2
ASSPAGRRPGYT
>NA|TRBV5-1|TRBJ2-1
ASSWGAGAYNEQF
>TRBD1|TRBV7-9|TRBJ2-7
ASRSTGGYEQY
>TRBD2|TRBV4-1|TRBJ2-7
ASSRGTSEPLEQY
>NA|TRBV20-1|TRBJ2-3
SARENRGSPDTQY
>NA|TRBV15|TRBJ2-1
ATNHEQIRGFSEQF
>NA|TRBV15|TRBJ2-3
ATSSYGGWATQY
>TRBD1|TRBV6-2/TRBV6-3|TRBJ1-5
ASSYWGQGDQPQH
>NA|TRBV29-1|TRBJ2-3
SVDLGSATDTQY
>NA|TRBV20-1|TRBJ1-1
SARRGGTDTEAF
>TRBD1|TRBV7-2|TRBJ1-1
ASSFRDRGPDTEAF
>NA|TRBV7-6|TRBJ1-3
ASSLRAVSGNTIY
>NA|TRBV27|TRBJ1-2
ASSLNQAANYGYT
>NA|TRBV4-1|TRBJ1-2
ASSQESYLSHGYT
>NA|TRBV5-4|TRBJ1-1
ASSLGRAENTEAF
>NA|TRBV28|TRBJ2-5
ASSLGQGFGETQY
>NA|TRBV19|TRBJ2-3
ASSLPGSQDTQY
>NA|TRBV5-1|TRBJ1-6
ASSLGGSSSPLH
>NA|TRBV4-1|TRBJ2-1
ASSQVVTQASNEQF
>NA|TRBV10-2|TRBJ2-5
ASMRMGEGETQY
>TRBD1|TRBV29-1|TRBJ2-7
SGWTGTRYEQY
>NA|TRBV5-5|TRBJ1-2
ASSRNSPNYGYT
>TRBD1|TRBV5-4|TRBJ2-2
ASSLGMRGQSGELF
>NA|TRBV7-2|TRBJ2-5
ASSLGANQETQY
>TRBD1|TRBV6-6|TRBJ2-2
ASSKDRGVHGELF
>NA|TRBV6-6|TRBJ2-3
ASSYGQTSPDTQY
>TRBD2|TRBV6-2/TRBV6-3|TRBJ2-3
ASSYERGGAETQY
>NA|TRBV9|TRBJ2-3
ASSSSGSATDTQY
>TRBD2|TRBV5-1|TRBJ2-3
ASSSRLAGGSTDTQY
>NA|TRBV5-1|TRBJ1-1
ASSLWGTDTEAF
>NA|TRBV24-1|TRBJ2-3
ATHPGDGHTDTQY
>TRBD1|TRBV4-1|TRBJ1-5
ASSQGEGAGQPQH
>NA|TRBV5-1|TRBJ1-1
ASSLASEGRAEAF
>TRBD1|TRBV5-1|TRBJ2-2
ASSFQTGGNTGELF
>NA|TRBV4-3|TRBJ1-2
ASSGRGLVGGYT
>NA|TRBV4-1|TRBJ2-3
ASSAVTQGQPLSTQY
>NA|TRBV7-9|TRBJ1-4
ASSRKGIGEKLF
>NA|TRBV5-1|TRBJ1-2
ASSLWDNYGYT
>TRBD1|TRBV7-8|TRBJ2-5
ASSYNTGGLETQY